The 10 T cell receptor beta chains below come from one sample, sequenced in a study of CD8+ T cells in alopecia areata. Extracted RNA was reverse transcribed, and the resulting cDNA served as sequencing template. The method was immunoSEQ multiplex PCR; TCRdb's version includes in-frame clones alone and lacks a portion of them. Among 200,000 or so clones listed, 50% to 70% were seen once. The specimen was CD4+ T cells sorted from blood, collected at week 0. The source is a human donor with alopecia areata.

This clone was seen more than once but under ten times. The CDR3 sequence: CASSRSDSKNTDTQYF. The CDR3 region has the DNA TGTGCCAGCAGCCGAAGTGACTCCAAGAACACAGATACGCAGTATTTT. V gene TRBV7-2 combines with J gene TRBJ2-3; D unresolved. The CDR3 is made up of 16 amino acids. The germline V and J ends were trimmed by 5 bases and 2 bases, with 17 bases remaining between them. Germline CDR1 reads SGHTA; CDR2 reads FQGNSA.

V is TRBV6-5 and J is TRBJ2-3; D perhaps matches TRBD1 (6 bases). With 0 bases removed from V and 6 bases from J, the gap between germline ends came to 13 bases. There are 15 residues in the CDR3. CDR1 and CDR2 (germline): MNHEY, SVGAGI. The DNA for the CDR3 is TGTGCCAGCAGTTACTCAACAGGGATACTGGATACGCAGTATTTT. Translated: CASSYSTGILDTQYF.

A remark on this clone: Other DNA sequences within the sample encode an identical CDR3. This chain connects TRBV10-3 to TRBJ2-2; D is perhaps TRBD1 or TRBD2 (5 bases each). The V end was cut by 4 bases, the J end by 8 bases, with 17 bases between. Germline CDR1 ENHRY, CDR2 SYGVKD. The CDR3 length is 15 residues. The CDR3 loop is CAISGRGAPTGELFF. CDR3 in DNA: TGTGCCATCAGTGGGCGAGGGGCCCCCACGGGGGAGCTGTTTTTT.

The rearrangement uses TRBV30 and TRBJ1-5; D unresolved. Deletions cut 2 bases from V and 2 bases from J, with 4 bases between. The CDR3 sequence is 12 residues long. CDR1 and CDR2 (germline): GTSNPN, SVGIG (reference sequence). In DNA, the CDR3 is TGTGCCTGGAGTACCGGCAATCAGCCCCAGCATTTT. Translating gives CAWSTGNQPQHF.

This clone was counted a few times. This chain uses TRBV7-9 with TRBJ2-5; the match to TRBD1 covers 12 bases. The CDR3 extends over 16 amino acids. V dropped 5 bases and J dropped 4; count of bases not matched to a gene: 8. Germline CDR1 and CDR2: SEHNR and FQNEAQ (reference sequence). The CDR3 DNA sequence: TGTGCCAGCAGCACCCGGGGGGACAGGGGGCGAGAGACCCAGTACTTC. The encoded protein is CASSTRGDRGRETQYF.

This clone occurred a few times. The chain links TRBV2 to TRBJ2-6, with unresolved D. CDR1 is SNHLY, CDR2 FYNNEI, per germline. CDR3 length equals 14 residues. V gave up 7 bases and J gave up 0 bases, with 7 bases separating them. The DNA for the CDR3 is TGTGCCAGCACCGCGCGCTCTGGGGCCAACGTCCTGACTTTC. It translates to CASTARSGANVLTF.

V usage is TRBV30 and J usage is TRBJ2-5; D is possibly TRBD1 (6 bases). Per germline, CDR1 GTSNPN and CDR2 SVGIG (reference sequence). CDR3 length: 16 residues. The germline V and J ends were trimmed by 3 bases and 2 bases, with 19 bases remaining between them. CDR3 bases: TGTGCCTGGAGGGGTACCCCTTTCGACAGGCAAGAGACCCAGTACTTC. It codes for CAWRGTPFDRQETQYF.

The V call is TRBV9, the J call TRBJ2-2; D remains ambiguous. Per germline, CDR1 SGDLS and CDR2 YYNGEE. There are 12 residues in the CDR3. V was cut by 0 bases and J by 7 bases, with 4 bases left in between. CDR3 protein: CASSVVGGELFF. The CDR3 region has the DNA TGTGCCAGCAGCGTAGTTGGCGGGGAGCTGTTTTTT.

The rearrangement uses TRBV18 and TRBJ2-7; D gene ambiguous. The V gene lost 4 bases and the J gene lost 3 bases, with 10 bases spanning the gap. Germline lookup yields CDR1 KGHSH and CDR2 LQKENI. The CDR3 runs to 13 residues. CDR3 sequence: CASSHNSRYEQYF. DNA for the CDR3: TGTGCCAGCTCACACAACAGCCGCTACGAGCAGTACTTC.

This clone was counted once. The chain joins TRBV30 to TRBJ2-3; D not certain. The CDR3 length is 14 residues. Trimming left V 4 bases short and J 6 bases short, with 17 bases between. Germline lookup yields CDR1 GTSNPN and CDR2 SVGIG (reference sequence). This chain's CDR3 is CAWMRRDLRDTQYF. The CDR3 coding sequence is TGTGCCTGGATGCGTCGAGATCTTCGGGATACGCAGTATTTT.